Listed below are T cell receptor beta chains from one sample, sequenced in a study of blood T cell repertoires in COVID-19. Clones were sequenced by immunoSEQ multiplex PCR, and TCRdb holds only the in-frame ones, with some missing. This sample has some 170,000 clones, with more than 85% found just once. What was sequenced was PBMCs or T cells enriched from blood (not recorded which). The origin of the receptors is a human donor with acute COVID-19. The donor label of this sample is uncertain. Each CDR3 is given with its conserved first and last residue. D genes are given only for firm matches. The size field is filled for only some rows; it gives once, few, many or a size class.

.,16,TRBV19,TRBJ1-3,.,TGTGCCAGTAGTGCCCGACAGAGACTCTCTGGAAACACCATATATTTT,CASSARQRLSGNTIYF
.,14,TRBV18,TRBJ2-7,TRBD1,TGTGCCAGCTCACCCCGGGACAGGGGATACGAGCAGTACTTC,CASSPRDRGYEQYF
.,13,TRBV2,TRBJ1-2,TRBD1,TGTGCCAGCAGGGAAACAGGGGTCTATGGCTACACCTTC,CASRETGVYGYTF
.,13,TRBV12-3/TRBV12-4,TRBJ1-2,.,TGTGCCAGCAGTCCGTCTGGGGGCCATGGCTACACCTTC,CASSPSGGHGYTF
.,15,TRBV5-1,TRBJ2-3,TRBD2,TGCGCCAGCAGCTTACTAGCGGGGGAAACAGATACGCAGTATTTT,CASSLLAGETDTQYF
few,13,TRBV19,TRBJ1-1,.,TGTGCCAGTAGTGGACAGTTGAACACTGAAGCTTTCTTT,CASSGQLNTEAFF
.,12,TRBV7-3,TRBJ2-1,.,TGTGCCAGCAGCGGGGAGGGGGATGAGCAGTTCTTC,CASSGEGDEQFF
.,14,TRBV6-5,TRBJ1-6,TRBD1,TGTGCCAGCAGGGGGACAGGGAAAGGTTCACCCCTCCACTTT,CASRGTGKGSPLHF
few,15,TRBV5-6,TRBJ1-2,.,TGTGCCAGCAGCTCCTCAGGGACTTTGAACTATGGCTACACCTTC,CASSSSGTLNYGYTF
.,15,TRBV11-2,TRBJ2-2,TRBD2,TGTGCCAGCAGCCATCTAGCGGGGGACACCGGGGAGCTGTTTTTT,CASSHLAGDTGELFF
.,16,TRBV11-2,TRBJ2-3,TRBD2,TGTGCCAGCAGCCGACTAGCGGGGGGAAGCACAGATACGCAGTATTTT,CASSRLAGGSTDTQYF
.,15,TRBV4-1,TRBJ2-5,TRBD2,TGCGCCAGCAGCCAGATAGCGGGGGGGCCGAAGACCCAGTACTTC,CASSQIAGGPKTQYF
.,11,TRBV20-1,TRBJ2-7,TRBD1,TGCAGTGCTCAACAGGGGTACGAGCAGTACTTC,CSAQQGYEQYF
.,13,TRBV27,TRBJ2-5,TRBD2,TGTGCCAGCAGAAAAGCGGGGCAAGAGACCCAGTACTTC,CASRKAGQETQYF
.,12,TRBV12-5,TRBJ2-7,.,TGTGCTAGTGGTTTGGCCCGGAGCGAGCAGTACTTC,CASGLARSEQYF
.,16,TRBV12-5,TRBJ2-3,TRBD2,TGTGCTAGTGCTCGGGGGGGGGCCCCTCTCACAGATACGCAGTATTTT,CASARGGAPLTDTQYF
.,14,TRBV24-1,TRBJ1-2,.,TGTGCCACCAAGGCCGGAGGAGATAACTATGGCTACACCTTC,CATKAGGDNYGYTF
.,15,TRBV5-1,TRBJ1-1,TRBD1,TGCGCCAGCAGATTGTCGGGACAGGGGCGGAGTGGAGCTTTCTTT,CASRLSGQGRSGAFF
few,13,TRBV19,TRBJ1-1,.,TGTGCCAGTAGGTGGGGGGAGGGTACTGAAGCTTTCTTT,CASRWGEGTEAFF
.,14,TRBV9,TRBJ1-6,.,TGTGCCAGCAGCGTAGGACGGACAAATTCACCCCTCCACTTT,CASSVGRTNSPLHF
.,14,TRBV13,TRBJ1-2,TRBD1,TGTGCCAGCAGCACCCGGGACAGGGAGGACGGCTACACCTTC,CASSTRDREDGYTF
.,14,TRBV5-5,TRBJ1-5,.,TGTGCCAGCAGCTTGGCGCAGGGAGGCCAGCCCCAGCATTTT,CASSLAQGGQPQHF
.,16,TRBV25-1,TRBJ1-1,TRBD1,TGTGCCAGCAGTGATTCAGGGGGACGCCTTGGCACTGAAGCTTTCTTT,CASSDSGGRLGTEAFF
.,15,TRBV5-4,TRBJ1-2,TRBD1,TGTGCCAGCAGCCCCGGGACAGTCCCTAACTATGGCTACACCTTC,CASSPGTVPNYGYTF
.,13,TRBV29-1,TRBJ2-3,.,TGCAGCGTTGAAAGAGGGGGAGACGATACGCAGTATTTT,CSVERGGDDTQYF